The 32 T cell receptor beta chains below all came from one sample that was sequenced in a study of T cells in localized non-small cell lung cancer. Clones were sequenced by immunoSEQ multiplex PCR, and TCRdb holds only the in-frame ones, with some missing. Of about 53,000 clones in the sample, 65% to 85% were seen once. This specimen consisted of peripheral blood mononuclear cells, obtained before any cancer treatment. The origin of the receptors is a man between 40 and 75 years old with stage III lung adenocarcinoma.

The V call is TRBV7-9, the J call TRBJ1-6; D call uncertain. The CDR3 is 13 amino acids. Trimming left V 5 bases short and J 8 bases short, with 10 bases between. Per germline, CDR1 SEHNR and CDR2 FQNEAQ (reference sequence). The CDR3: CASSQDGDSPLHF. As DNA, the CDR3 is TGTGCCAGCAGCCAGGACGGAGATTCACCCCTCCACTTT. Full variable domain (rest looked up from reference TRBV7-9 and TRBJ1-6): DTGVSQNPRHKITKRGQNVTFRCDPISEHNRLYWYRQTLGQGPEFLTYFQNEAQLEKSRLLSDRFSAERPKGSFSTLEIQRTEQGDSAMYLCASSQDGDSPLHFGNGTRLTVT.

The genes are TRBV11-2 and TRBJ2-3, with no clear D. The CDR3 covers 14 residues. Trimming shortened V by 2 bases and J by 1 base, and 7 bases separated the two germline ends. Germline V gene lookup returns CDR1 SGHAT and CDR2 FQNNGV. DNA for the CDR3: TGTGCCAGCAGCTTACGGCCGGGCACAGATACGCAGTATTTT. Translated: CASSLRPGTDTQYF.

About this clone: With a far larger clone one base away, a read error is the likely cause. The chain has TRBV10-3 and TRBJ2-7; D is unresolved. This CDR3 has 11 amino acids. Germline V gene data show CDR1 as ENHRY and CDR2 as SYGVKD. The CDR3 DNA sequence: TGTGCCAGCAGTTTCCAGTACGAGCAGTACTTC. Residues: CASSFQYEQYF.

This rearrangement joins TRBV4-2 to TRBJ2-2, with D perhaps TRBD1 or TRBD2 (6 bases each). The CDR3 runs 17 residues. V shed 0 bases and J shed 2 bases, with 13 bases lying between them. Germline assignment: CDR1 LGHNA and CDR2 YNFKEQ. The CDR3 DNA is TGTGCCAGCAGCCAAGAAGTAGGAGGGACAAACACCGGGGAGCTGTTTTTT. Its translation: CASSQEVGGTNTGELFF.

This clone was counted only a few times. The chain links TRBV7-2 to TRBJ2-7; TRBD1 or TRBD2 may be the D gene (5 bases each). Per the germline V gene, CDR1 is SGHTA and CDR2 is FQGNSA. This CDR3 contains 14 residues. Trimming pared 4 bases from V and 2 bases from J, leaving 12 bases between. The DNA of the CDR3 is TGTGCCAGCAGCTGGGACGGTATGGCCTACGAGCAGTACTTC. This encodes CASSWDGMAYEQYF.

The V call is TRBV9, the J call TRBJ2-3; TRBD2 agrees at 10 bases. Germline lookup yields CDR1 SGDLS and CDR2 YYNGEE. The CDR3 runs 16 residues. Trimming took 3 bases from V and 0 from J; bases not matched to a gene: 4. The CDR3: CASSAQRGGSTDTQYF. In nucleotides, the CDR3 is TGTGCCAGCAGCGCCCAGCGGGGGGGTAGCACAGATACGCAGTATTTT.

This chain joins TRBV19 and TRBJ2-3; 12 bases map to TRBD2. CDR1 LNHDA and CDR2 SQIVND come from the germline V gene (reference sequence). V shed 6 bases, J shed 6 bases, and the junction held 7 bases outside the gene matches. The CDR3 length is 15 residues. CDR3 amino acids: CASRASGGAPDTQYF. The CDR3 coding sequence is TGTGCCAGTAGGGCTAGCGGGGGGGCCCCGGATACGCAGTATTTT.

The chain links TRBV2 to TRBJ2-7, with D unclear. The CDR3 is 12 residues long. V lost 6 bases to trimming and J lost 4 bases, with 10 bases between them. Germline V gene sequence: CDR1 SNHLY, CDR2 FYNNEI. This chain's CDR3 is CASSDNLYEQYF. Written as DNA, the CDR3 is TGTGCCAGCAGCGATAACCTATACGAGCAGTACTTC.

This clone was counted between two and nine times. The chain recombines TRBV11-2 with TRBJ1-6; D possibly corresponds to TRBD1 (5 bases). The V and J ends lost 4 bases and 10 bases respectively, with 29 bases between them. The CDR3 has 19 residues. Germline CDR1 reads SGHAT; CDR2 reads FQNNGV. The CDR3 here is CASSSTGQSPNPKESPLHF. CDR3 nucleotides: TGTGCCAGCAGCTCGACGGGGCAGTCCCCGAACCCAAAGGAGTCACCCCTCCACTTT.

J is TRBJ2-1 and V is TRBV19; the D call may be TRBD1 or TRBD2 (5 bases each). This CDR3 contains 17 residues. Trimming removed 3 bases from V and 0 bases from J, with 15 bases in between. Germline CDR1 LNHDA, CDR2 SQIVND (reference sequence). In DNA, the CDR3 is TGTGCCAGTAGTATCCTATTCGGGACCAGCTCCTACAATGAGCAGTTCTTC. Its protein product is CASSILFGTSSYNEQFF.

This chain connects TRBV7-9 to TRBJ1-3, with 7 bases aligning to TRBD1. J was trimmed by 4 bases and V by 4 bases; bases with no gene match: 4. Germline assignment: CDR1 SEHNR and CDR2 FQNEAQ (reference sequence). This CDR3 is 14 amino acids long. The CDR3: CASSYRGAGNTIYF. CDR3 in DNA: TGTGCCAGCAGCTACAGGGGCGCGGGAAACACCATATATTTT.

CDR3 DNA: TGCGCCAGCAGCTCCGGGGCAGAGAACACTGAAGCTTTCTTT. It encodes CASSSGAENTEAFF. V is TRBV5-1 and J is TRBJ1-1; D possibly corresponds to TRBD1 (5 bases). The CDR3 is made up of 14 amino acids. V lost 3 bases and J 1 base, leaving 10 bases between the germline ends. Per germline, CDR1 SGHRS and CDR2 YFSETQ.

This chain uses TRBV6-1 with TRBJ2-7, with 8 bases that match TRBD2. Germline V gene sequence: CDR1 MNHNS, CDR2 SASEGT. CDR3 length: 14 residues. V lost 4 bases, J lost 3 bases, and 5 bases stayed unmatched. The CDR3 loop is CASSAQTSVYEQYF. The CDR3 DNA sequence: TGTGCCAGCAGTGCCCAGACTAGCGTCTACGAGCAGTACTTC.

The chain joins TRBV5-8 to TRBJ2-1; the D gene is possibly TRBD1 (5 bases). V dropped 4 bases and J dropped 5 bases, with 16 bases sitting between them. The CDR3 sequence is 15 residues long. Germline V gives CDR1 SGHTS, CDR2 YDEGEE. The CDR3 DNA reads TGTGCCAGCAGCCTCCAGGGTCCTCAACACAATGAGCAGTTCTTC. Its translation is CASSLQGPQHNEQFF.

This clone has only a few counts. J is TRBJ1-1 and V is TRBV9; D gene uncertain. Trimming stripped 3 bases from V and 3 bases from J, with 15 bases between. Germline V gene data show CDR1 as SGDLS and CDR2 as YYNGEE. This CDR3 has 15 residues. The CDR3 loop reads CASSARPELDTEAFF. CDR3 sequence (DNA): TGTGCCAGCAGCGCCCGGCCCGAGCTGGACACTGAAGCTTTCTTT.

The chain is built from TRBV7-8 and TRBJ2-1; either TRBD1 or TRBD2 may fit D (6 bases each). Germline V gives CDR1 SGHVS, CDR2 FQNEAQ. V lost 6 bases, J lost 7 bases, and 13 bases lay in between. The CDR3 contains 13 residues. CDR3 loop: CASRRGVMNEQFF. The CDR3 nucleotides read TGTGCCAGCAGAAGGGGGGTTATGAATGAGCAGTTCTTC.

In DNA form, the CDR3 reads TGTGCCAGCAGCTTCACCCGGGACATCGTTGAGCAGTTCTTC. This gives the protein CASSFTRDIVEQFF. This chain connects TRBV7-2 to TRBJ2-1; weak D call: TRBD1 (6 bases). Trimming left V 3 bases short and J 9 bases short, with 15 bases between. This CDR3 is 14 amino acids long. Germline CDR1 is SGHTA and CDR2 is FQGNSA.

The V gene is TRBV5-1, the J gene TRBJ1-4; D call uncertain. This CDR3 region has 13 residues. With 3 bases removed from V and 7 bases from J, the gap between germline ends came to 10 bases. The germline V gene has CDR1 SGHRS and CDR2 YFSETQ. The CDR3 nucleotides read TGCGCCAGCAGCTCCCCGGACGGTGAAAAACTGTTTTTT. This sequence encodes CASSSPDGEKLFF.

The chain combines TRBV10-3 with TRBJ2-2, with D unresolved. Germline V CDR1 and CDR2: ENHRY, SYGVKD. CDR3 length equals 14 residues. Trimming shortened V by 2 bases and J by 4 bases, and 8 bases separated the two germline ends. The CDR3, as DNA: TGTGCCATCAGTGAGCCTAGACGCACCGGGGAGCTGTTTTTT. Translated: CAISEPRRTGELFF.

The count of this clone is one. The chain is built from TRBV2 and TRBJ2-1, with unresolved D. The V end lost 3 bases, the J end lost 2 bases, and 8 bases lay between the germline ends. Germline V lookup: CDR1 SNHLY, CDR2 FYNNEI. This CDR3 spans 14 amino acids. The CDR3, as DNA: TGTGCCAGCAGTGATTTCTCCACCTACAATGAGCAGTTCTTC. It codes for CASSDFSTYNEQFF. The whole variable domain, filled in from reference TRBV2 and TRBJ2-1, reads EPEVTQTPSHQVTQMGQEVILRCVPISNHLYFYWYRQILGQKVEFLVSFYNNEISEKSEIFDDQFSVERPDGSNFTLKIRSTKLEDSAMYFCASSDFSTYNEQFFGPGTRLTVL.

The chain carries TRBV5-1 and TRBJ2-7, with D unresolved. Per germline, CDR1 SGHRS and CDR2 YFSETQ. Trimming removed 4 bases at V and 6 bases at J, with 20 bases between. The CDR3 runs 15 residues. The DNA of the CDR3 is TGCGCCAGCAGCGCTCGGTCAGGATGGCAATCCGAGCAGTACTTC. It translates to CASSARSGWQSEQYF.

DNA of the CDR3: TGCGCCAGCACCCCTGGCGGGACGGATGATTATGGCTACACCTTC. Amino acid sequence: CASTPGGTDDYGYTF. The gene calls are TRBV5-1 and TRBJ1-2, with a possible D match to TRBD1 (5 bases). The V gene lost 6 bases and the J gene lost 5 bases, with 20 bases spanning the gap. Germline V gene lookup returns CDR1 SGHRS and CDR2 YFSETQ. The CDR3 length is 15 residues.

CDR3 sequence: CSVGTDTYEQYF. The DNA of the CDR3 is TGCAGCGTTGGGACGGATACCTACGAGCAGTACTTC. This sequence joins TRBV29-1 and TRBJ2-7; D unresolved. CDR1 and CDR2 from the germline V gene are SQVTM and ANQGSEA. The CDR3 sequence is 12 residues long. V was cut by 4 bases and J by 2 bases, with 9 bases left in between.

The chain employs TRBV6-5 and TRBJ2-1; perhaps TRBD1 as D (5 bases). Germline CDR1 reads MNHEY; CDR2 reads SVGAGI. Trimming pared 0 bases from V and 7 bases from J, leaving 10 bases between. CDR3 length equals 14 residues. CDR3 amino acids: CASSYSQATNEQFF. The CDR3 DNA reads TGTGCCAGCAGTTACTCACAGGCAACAAATGAGCAGTTCTTC.

V and J are TRBV7-9 and TRBJ2-7; D possibly corresponds to TRBD1 (7 bases). Trimming removed 4 bases at V and 0 bases at J, with 13 bases between. The CDR3 length is 15 residues. Germline V CDR1 and CDR2: SEHNR, FQNEAQ (reference sequence). The CDR3 reads CASSSRGDHSYEQYF. CDR3 in DNA: TGTGCCAGCAGCTCCAGGGGGGATCACTCCTACGAGCAGTACTTC.

This chain joins TRBV27 and TRBJ2-6, with no clear D. This CDR3 is built from 17 residues. The germline V and J ends were trimmed by 7 bases and 0 bases, with 16 bases remaining between them. CDR1 is MNHEY, CDR2 SMNVEV, per germline (reference sequence). The chain's CDR3 is CASTPSGPHSGANVLTF. Written as DNA, the CDR3 is TGTGCCAGCACCCCCTCAGGCCCACACTCTGGGGCCAACGTCCTGACTTTC.

This chain uses TRBV30 with TRBJ2-7; D is uncertain. Trimming stripped 8 bases from V and 12 bases from J, with 17 bases between. This CDR3 region has 10 residues. Germline V CDR1 and CDR2: GTSNPN, SVGIG (reference sequence). The chain's CDR3 is CASHWGSWYF. CDR3 DNA: TGTGCCAGTCACTGGGGTAGTTGGTACTTC.

In its sample, this clone was seen once. The rearrangement joins TRBV4-3 to TRBJ2-3, with 9 bases matching TRBD2. V shed 0 bases, J shed 2 bases, and the junction held 3 bases outside the gene matches. This CDR3 is built from 16 residues. Germline CDR1 LGHNA, CDR2 YSLEER. CDR3: CASSQELAGFTDTQYF. DNA for the CDR3: TGCGCCAGCAGCCAAGAGCTAGCGGGGTTCACAGATACGCAGTATTTT.

This chain connects TRBV7-9 to TRBJ1-2; D unresolved. Germline V gene lookup returns CDR1 SEHNR and CDR2 FQNEAQ (reference sequence). CDR3 size: 15 residues. Between the trimmed V and J ends, which lost 4 bases and 8 bases, there was a span of 20 bases. The CDR3, as DNA: TGTGCCAGCAGCTCCGGAGGGCAGCTCACCGGAGGCTACACCTTC. Protein product: CASSSGGQLTGGYTF.

The chain links TRBV6-5 to TRBJ2-2, with D perhaps matching TRBD2 (6 bases). Germline V lookup: CDR1 MNHEY, CDR2 SVGAGI. Trimming took 0 bases from V and 3 from J, leaving 8 bases between them. The CDR3 has 15 residues. The CDR3 is CASSYSRGYTGELFF. CDR3 nucleotide sequence: TGTGCCAGCAGTTACTCCCGGGGGTACACCGGGGAGCTGTTTTTT.

V usage is TRBV6-1 and J usage is TRBJ1-3, with 7 bases aligning to TRBD1. Germline CDR1 and CDR2: MNHNS and SASEGT. Trimming at V came to 2 bases and at J to 2 bases, leaving 9 bases not matched to a gene. CDR3 length equals 17 residues. CDR3 sequence reads: CASSEPPQTGPGNTIYF. The CDR3 nucleotides are TGTGCCAGCAGTGAACCCCCCCAGACAGGGCCTGGAAACACCATATATTTT.

J is TRBJ1-3 and V is TRBV6-1; D ambiguous. This CDR3 is 12 amino acids long. V gave up 10 bases and J gave up 4 bases, with 11 bases separating them. CDR1 and CDR2 from the germline V gene are MNHNS and SASEGT. CDR3 sequence (DNA): TGTGCCACCGTAGGAAACGGAAACACCATATATTTT. Translation: CATVGNGNTIYF.